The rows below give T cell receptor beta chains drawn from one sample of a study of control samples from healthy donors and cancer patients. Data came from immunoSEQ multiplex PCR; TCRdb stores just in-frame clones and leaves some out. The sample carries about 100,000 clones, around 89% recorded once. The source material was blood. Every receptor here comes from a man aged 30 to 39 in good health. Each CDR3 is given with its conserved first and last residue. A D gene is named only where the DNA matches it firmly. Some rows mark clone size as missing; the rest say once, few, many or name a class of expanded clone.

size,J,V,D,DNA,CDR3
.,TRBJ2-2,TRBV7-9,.,TGTGCCAGCAGCTTGTTTACCGGGGAGCTGTTTTTT,CASSLFTGELFF
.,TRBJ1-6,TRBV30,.,TGTGCCTGGAGTGATGGGGGGAATTCACCCCTCCACTTT,CAWSDGGNSPLHF
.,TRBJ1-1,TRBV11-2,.,TGTGCCAGCAGCTTAGTCCGGGACCCCCGATCGGCTTTCTTT,CASSLVRDPRSAFF
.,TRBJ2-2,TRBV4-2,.,TGTGCCAGCAGCCAAGACGAGAACACCGGGGAGCTGTTTTTT,CASSQDENTGELFF
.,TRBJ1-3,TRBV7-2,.,TGTGCCAGCAGCTCCCAATCTGGAAACACCATATATTTT,CASSSQSGNTIYF
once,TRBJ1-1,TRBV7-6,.,TGTGCCAGCAGAGCCCGGGGGGACAACACTGAAGCTTTCTTT,CASRARGDNTEAFF
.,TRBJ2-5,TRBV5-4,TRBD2,TGTGCCAGCAGCCGGGGGGGGATCCAAGAGACCCAGTACTTC,CASSRGGIQETQYF
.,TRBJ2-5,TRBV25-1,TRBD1,TGTGCCAGCAGCCTCCCGGGACAGGGTTCGGAGACCCAGTACTTC,CASSLPGQGSETQYF
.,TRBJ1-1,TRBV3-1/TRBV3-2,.,TGTGCCAGCAGCCAGGGGCTGAACACTGAAGCTTTCTTT,CASSQGLNTEAFF
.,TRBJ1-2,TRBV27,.,TGTGCCAGCAGTTTATTGACAGTAAGGGACAATAAAAGTTACTATGGCTACACCTTC,CASSLLTVRDNKSYYGYTF
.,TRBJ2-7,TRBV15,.,TGTGCCACCAGCAGAGATGGGATGGCGGACGCCTACGAGCAGTACTTC,CATSRDGMADAYEQYF
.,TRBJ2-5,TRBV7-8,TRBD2,TGTGCCAGCAGCTTAGGATTAGCGGGGGGCCAAGAGACCCAGTACTTC,CASSLGLAGGQETQYF
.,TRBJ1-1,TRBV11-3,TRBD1,TGTGCCAGCAGCCGGGACAGGGTTAAAGCTTTCTTT,CASSRDRVKAFF
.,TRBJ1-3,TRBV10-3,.,TGTGCCATCAGCGGGACGGGCTCTGGAAACACCATATATTTT,CAISGTGSGNTIYF
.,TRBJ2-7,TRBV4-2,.,TGTGCCAGCAGCCAAGGGGGGAGTGGTTACGAGCAGTACTTC,CASSQGGSGYEQYF
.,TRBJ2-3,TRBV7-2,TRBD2,TGTGCCAGCGGACTAGCGGTCCCAGATACGCAGTATTTT,CASGLAVPDTQYF
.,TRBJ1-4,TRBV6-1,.,TGTGCCAGCAGTGAAGGCCGGGGGGACGAAAAACTGTTTTTT,CASSEGRGDEKLFF
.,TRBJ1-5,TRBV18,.,TGTGCCAGCTCACCACAGCGCGATCAGCCCCAGCATTTT,CASSPQRDQPQHF
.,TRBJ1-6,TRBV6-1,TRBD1,TGTGCCAGCAGTGAAGCGCCCAGGGGGCGGGATTCACCCCTCCACTTT,CASSEAPRGRDSPLHF
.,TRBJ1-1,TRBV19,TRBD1,TGTGCCAGTAGTATTCGAGGGGGCCTGACCATGAACACTGAAGCTTTCTTT,CASSIRGGLTMNTEAFF
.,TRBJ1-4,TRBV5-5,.,TGTGCCAGCAGCTTGGAAACGGGGGAGGACCGCGAAAAACTGTTTTTT,CASSLETGEDREKLFF
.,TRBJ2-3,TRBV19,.,TGTGCCAGTAGTATGGGGACAGATACGCAGTATTTT,CASSMGTDTQYF
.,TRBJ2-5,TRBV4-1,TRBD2,TGCGCCAGCAGCGTAACCGGGACTAGCGGGGTGGAGACCCAGTACTTC,CASSVTGTSGVETQYF
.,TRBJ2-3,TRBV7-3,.,TGTGCCAGCAGCATACAGCGCACAGATACGCAGTATTTT,CASSIQRTDTQYF
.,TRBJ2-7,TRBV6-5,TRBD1,TGTGCCAGCAGTCCCATCCTGGACAGGGAATCACACTTC,CASSPILDRESHF
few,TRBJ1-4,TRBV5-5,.,TGTGCCAGCAGCTTGGAATGGGGAAGCGAAAAACTGTTTTTT,CASSLEWGSEKLFF
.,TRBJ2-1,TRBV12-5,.,TGTGCTAGTGGGGCTAGCTCCTACAATGAGCAGTTCTTC,CASGASSYNEQFF
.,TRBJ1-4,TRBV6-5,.,TGTGCCAGCAGTTACGGTTTGTGGGATGAAAAACTGTTTTTT,CASSYGLWDEKLFF
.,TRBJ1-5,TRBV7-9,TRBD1,TGTGCCAGCAGCCGACAGGGTGACAATCAGCCCCAGCATTTT,CASSRQGDNQPQHF
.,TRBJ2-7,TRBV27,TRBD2,TGTGCCAGCAGCTGGGGACTAGCGGGTCAGAGCTCCTACGAGCAGTACTTC,CASSWGLAGQSSYEQYF
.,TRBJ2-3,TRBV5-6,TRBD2,TGTGCCAGCAGCTCCCCCCTAGGGCGGGAGGAGAGCACAGATACGCAGTATTTT,CASSSPLGREESTDTQYF
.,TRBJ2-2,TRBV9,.,TGTGCCAGCAGCGTAGGGCTGTCGGACACCGGGGAGCTGTTTTTT,CASSVGLSDTGELFF
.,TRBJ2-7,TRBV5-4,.,TGTGCCAGCAGCTTGAGTGGGAACGAGTACGAGCAGTACTTC,CASSLSGNEYEQYF
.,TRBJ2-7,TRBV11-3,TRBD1,TGTGCCAGCAGCGCCGGGACAGTCGAGCAGTACTTC,CASSAGTVEQYF
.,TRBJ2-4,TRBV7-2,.,TGTGCCAGCAGCGCCGCAGGGTTGGACATTCAGTACTTC,CASSAAGLDIQYF
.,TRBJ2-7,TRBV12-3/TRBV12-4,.,TGTGCCAGCACCAGGGGTGCACACGGCGAGCAGTACTTC,CASTRGAHGEQYF
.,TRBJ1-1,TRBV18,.,TGTGCCAGCTCACCACTACAGCAGTATGAAGCTTTCTTT,CASSPLQQYEAFF
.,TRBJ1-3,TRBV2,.,TGTGCCAGCACCCGGACAGCTGGAAACACCATATATTTT,CASTRTAGNTIYF
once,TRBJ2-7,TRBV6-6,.,TGTGCCAGCAGTCCCTCCCACGAGCAGTACTTC,CASSPSHEQYF
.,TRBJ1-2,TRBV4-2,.,TGTGCCAGCAGCCAAGATTGGGGGGGGCAAGGCTACACCTTC,CASSQDWGGQGYTF
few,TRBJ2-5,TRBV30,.,TGTGCCTGGAGTGGACCTTGGGAGACCCAGTACTTC,CAWSGPWETQYF
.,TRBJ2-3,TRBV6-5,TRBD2,TGTGCCACCCGGAAGGCGGGAGTGACAGATACGCAGTATTTT,CATRKAGVTDTQYF
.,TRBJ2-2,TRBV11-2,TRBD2,TGTGCCAGCAGACCTACTAGCGGGGGGGCCACCGGGGAGCTGTTTTTT,CASRPTSGGATGELFF
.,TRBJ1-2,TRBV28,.,TGTGCCAGCAGGGGTTCGCTCTTTCATAACTATGGCTACACCTTC,CASRGSLFHNYGYTF
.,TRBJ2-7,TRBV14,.,TGTGCCAGCAGCCTACATCAGGGGAGCGAGCAGTACTTC,CASSLHQGSEQYF
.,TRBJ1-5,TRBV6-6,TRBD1,TGTGCCAGCAGGGGGACAGGAGAGAATCAGCCCCAGCATTTT,CASRGTGENQPQHF
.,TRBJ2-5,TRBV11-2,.,TGTGCCAGCAGCTGGGGACTGCAAGAGACCCAGTACTTC,CASSWGLQETQYF
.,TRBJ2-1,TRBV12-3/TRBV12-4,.,TGTGCCAGCAGTTTGAGACTTAATGAGCAGTTCTTC,CASSLRLNEQFF
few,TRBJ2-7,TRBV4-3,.,TGCGCCAGCAGCCAACGGATGGGAGAGCAGTACTTC,CASSQRMGEQYF
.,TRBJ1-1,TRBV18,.,TGTGCCGCAGCAGGAGGCACTGAAGCTTTCTTT,CAAAGGTEAFF
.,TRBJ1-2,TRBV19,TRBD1,TGTGCCAGTAGTATTTGGGGACAGAATAACTATGGCTACACCTTC,CASSIWGQNNYGYTF
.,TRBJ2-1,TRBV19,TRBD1,TGTGCCAGTAGGGGACAGTTGAGCTCCTACAATGAGCAGTTCTTC,CASRGQLSSYNEQFF
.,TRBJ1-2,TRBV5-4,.,TGTGCCAGCAGCTTGGCAGTTGAGCGTGGCTACACCTTC,CASSLAVERGYTF
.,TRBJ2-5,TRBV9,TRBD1,TGTGCCAGCAGCGCCGGGACAGGGAGAGAGACCCAGTACTTC,CASSAGTGRETQYF
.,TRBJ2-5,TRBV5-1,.,TGCGCCAGCAGCTCACCCAGGGAAGAGACCCAGTACTTC,CASSSPREETQYF
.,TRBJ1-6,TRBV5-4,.,TGTGCCAGCAGCCCCCGGGCGGGGGGCCGCGACCCTAATAATTCACCCCTCCACTTT,CASSPRAGGRDPNNSPLHF
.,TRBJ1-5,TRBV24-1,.,TGTGCCACCAGTGACTACGAGGGGACCGGCAATCAGCCCCAGCATTTT,CATSDYEGTGNQPQHF